The sequence of this T cell receptor (beta chain) was determined in a study of regulatory T cells in long-lasting Graves disease. In the study overall: Antithyroid drugs had been taken by newly diagnosed Graves' patients for under 3 months.

To make TCR beta libraries, researchers used iRepertoire HTBI primers and Arm-PCR of CDR3 regions. Each CDR3 protein gets one entry after TCRdb re-called the multiplex PCR reads with MiXCR. Found here are approximately 470,000 distinct CDR3 sequences, about 17% of them singletons; the top ten hold more than 10%. Whole-study findings and limits: Thyroid tissue went unstudied; only peripheral blood was examined. Since the sample size was small, accuracy may have been reduced.

Concerning this clonotype: The antigen remains undetermined.

Time point noted: newly diagnosed GD, antithyroid drugs for less than 3 months. PBMC-derived RNA was used for the TCR library. The CDR3 covers 12 residues. CDR1 and CDR2 (germline): SGHAT, FQNNGV. Deletions cut 6 bases from V and 0 bases from J, with 5 bases between. This same sample was also taken into another study, of T cells in Graves' hyperthyroidism and ophthalmopathy. As that report states: The study used the HTBI primer set for a first-round RT-PCR of the TCR CDR3.

This chain uses TRBV11-2 with TRBJ1-2; the D is unclear. The origin of this receptor is a man aged 35 to 55 with Graves disease. Sequences were derived from peripheral blood mononuclear cells (PBMCs), sampled at new diagnosis, from a patient treated with antithyroid drugs. For the CDR3, the DNA is TGTGCCAGCAGTGTGGCTAACTATGGCTACACCTTC. As protein: CASSVANYGYTF.